The next 5 T cell receptor beta chains were all read from a single sample in a study of T cells in Graves' hyperthyroidism and ophthalmopathy. TCR beta CDR3 regions were amplified from RNA transcripts. Researchers ran a first-round RT-PCR on the TCR CDR3 using the HTBI primer set. In TCRdb, the multiplex PCR reads were re-called with MiXCR into one record per CDR3 protein. Here the sample spans approximately 520,000 distinct CDR3 sequences, approximately 25% being singletons. The material sequenced was blood. These receptors came from a woman in her twenties or thirties with Graves' ophthalmopathy.

This clonotype showed up just a few times. The CDR3 nucleotides are TGTGCCAGGGGGACAGGGCGCAATCAGCCCCAGCATTTT. Protein sequence: CARGTGRNQPQHF. This chain joins TRBV6-4 and TRBJ1-5; 9 bases are shared with TRBD1. J lost 2 bases, V lost 9 bases, and 2 bases had no gene match. CDR1 and CDR2 (germline): MRHNA, SNTAGT. The CDR3 is 13 amino acids.

V gene TRBV12-3 or TRBV12-4 combines with J gene TRBJ2-5; 8 nucleotides match TRBD1. CDR3 length: 14 amino acids. V gave up 5 bases and J gave up 1 base; unmatched junction bases: 3. CDR3 protein: CASSAGGGQETQYF. In nucleotides, the CDR3 is TGTGCCAGCAGTGCAGGGGGCGGCCAAGAGACCCAGTACTTC.

This clonotype occurred many times. Since the CDR3 does not end with the conserved phenylalanine or tryptophan, this likely comes from a read error. V and J are TRBV24-1 and TRBJ2-7, with 9 positions matching TRBD1. The CDR3 runs to 13 residues. Germline CDR1 and CDR2: KGHDR and SFDVKD. Trimming at V came to 9 bases and at J to 5 bases, leaving 7 bases not matched to a gene. In DNA, the CDR3 is TGTGCCACCGCCGGGACAGGGAACAACGAGCAGTACTTA. It translates to CATAGTGNNEQYL.

This clonotype was observed a few times. The chain uses TRBV6-5 and TRBJ2-7; 14 bases map to TRBD2. The CDR3 loop spans 17 amino acids. Germline V lookup: CDR1 MNHEY, CDR2 SVGAGI. The ends lost 2 bases at V and 7 bases at J; junction bases unmatched: 10. The CDR3 DNA is TGTGCCAGCAGTTACGCCCACCCGGGACTAGCGGGAGTTGAGCAGTACTTC. It encodes CASSYAHPGLAGVEQYF.

This clonotype was seen a handful of times. This sequence joins TRBV7-2 and TRBJ1-1, with D hard to call. CDR3 length: 14 residues. Trimming pared 5 bases from V and 2 bases from J, leaving 12 bases between. Germline CDR1 SGHTA, CDR2 FQGNSA. The CDR3 DNA follows: TGTGCCAGCAGCCAGGCGGAAGGCAACACTGAAGCTTTCTTT. This sequence encodes CASSQAEGNTEAFF.